This is a list of T cell receptor beta chains from one sample in a study of Graves' ophthalmopathy and Graves' hyperthyroidism. TCRdb re-analysed the multiplex PCR reads in MiXCR, keeping a single row per CDR3 protein. Among about 370,000 distinct CDR3 sequences listed, about a sixth were seen once. The sequencing sample was made of peripheral blood. These receptors originate from an adult woman with stable Graves' hyperthyroidism. CDR3s include the opening cysteine and the closing phenylalanine or tryptophan. Each record gives: V gene, CDR3 length, D gene, J gene, CDR3 protein. A D gene is named only where the DNA matches it firmly.

v_call: TRBV12-3/TRBV12-4
cdr3_length: 13
d_call: NA
j_call: TRBJ2-5
cdr3_aa: CASSLSGQETQYF

v_call: TRBV19
cdr3_length: 13
d_call: NA
j_call: TRBJ2-7
cdr3_aa: CASSIMVSYEQYF

v_call: TRBV14
cdr3_length: 13
d_call: NA
j_call: TRBJ1-1
cdr3_aa: CASSKPSMGEAFF

v_call: TRBV6-2/TRBV6-3
cdr3_length: 14
d_call: TRBD2
j_call: TRBJ2-7
cdr3_aa: CASSYGLAADEQYF

v_call: TRBV6-2/TRBV6-3
cdr3_length: 15
d_call: TRBD1
j_call: TRBJ2-7
cdr3_aa: CASSQIQGASYEQYF

v_call: TRBV28
cdr3_length: 11
d_call: NA
j_call: TRBJ2-7
cdr3_aa: CASSSPVEQYF

v_call: TRBV2
cdr3_length: 15
d_call: NA
j_call: TRBJ2-5
cdr3_aa: CASRSLERTQETQYF

v_call: TRBV6-1
cdr3_length: 13
d_call: NA
j_call: TRBJ1-2
cdr3_aa: CASRNVWEDGYTF

v_call: TRBV12-3/TRBV12-4
cdr3_length: 13
d_call: NA
j_call: TRBJ1-1
cdr3_aa: CASSFAEGTEAFF

v_call: TRBV24-1
cdr3_length: 16
d_call: NA
j_call: TRBJ1-5
cdr3_aa: CATSERRVAGNQPQHF

v_call: TRBV6-2/TRBV6-3
cdr3_length: 14
d_call: NA
j_call: TRBJ1-4
cdr3_aa: CASSTVGSDEKLFF

v_call: TRBV7-2
cdr3_length: 15
d_call: NA
j_call: TRBJ1-2
cdr3_aa: CASSLAGAANYGYTF

v_call: TRBV6-1
cdr3_length: 13
d_call: NA
j_call: TRBJ1-2
cdr3_aa: CASSPTYNYGYTF

v_call: TRBV5-6
cdr3_length: 14
d_call: NA
j_call: TRBJ2-7
cdr3_aa: CASSSLTGPFEQYF

v_call: TRBV20-1
cdr3_length: 13
d_call: TRBD1
j_call: TRBJ2-7
cdr3_aa: CSAIRGSSYEQYF

v_call: TRBV6-2/TRBV6-3
cdr3_length: 19
d_call: NA
j_call: TRBJ2-7
cdr3_aa: CASSPSYLRRGTGSYEQYF

v_call: TRBV12-3/TRBV12-4
cdr3_length: 15
d_call: TRBD1
j_call: TRBJ1-1
cdr3_aa: CASSPPRTGTTEAFF

v_call: TRBV12-3/TRBV12-4
cdr3_length: 18
d_call: TRBD1
j_call: TRBJ1-6
cdr3_aa: CASSLPGQGHRCDSPLHF

v_call: TRBV28
cdr3_length: 12
d_call: NA
j_call: TRBJ2-4
cdr3_aa: CASSSPRGIQYF

v_call: TRBV30
cdr3_length: 15
d_call: NA
j_call: TRBJ1-2
cdr3_aa: CAWSVPPGANYGYTF

v_call: TRBV2
cdr3_length: 14
d_call: NA
j_call: TRBJ2-7
cdr3_aa: CASSESPATYEQYF

v_call: TRBV3-1
cdr3_length: 14
d_call: NA
j_call: TRBJ2-4
cdr3_aa: CASSPLLGSNIQYF

v_call: TRBV27
cdr3_length: 14
d_call: NA
j_call: TRBJ2-2
cdr3_aa: CATGVSPNTGELFF

v_call: TRBV12-5
cdr3_length: 13
d_call: TRBD2
j_call: TRBJ2-2
cdr3_aa: CASGPGGAGELFF

v_call: TRBV27
cdr3_length: 16
d_call: TRBD2
j_call: TRBJ2-7
cdr3_aa: CASSFGALAGDYEQYF

v_call: TRBV6-1
cdr3_length: 14
d_call: TRBD1
j_call: TRBJ1-1
cdr3_aa: CASSEAQGDTEAFF

v_call: TRBV3-1
cdr3_length: 14
d_call: NA
j_call: TRBJ2-5
cdr3_aa: CASSHIGSEETQYF

v_call: TRBV12-3/TRBV12-4
cdr3_length: 16
d_call: TRBD1
j_call: TRBJ2-7
cdr3_aa: CASSSSHDRGIYEQYF

v_call: TRBV12-3/TRBV12-4
cdr3_length: 20
d_call: NA
j_call: TRBJ2-4
cdr3_aa: CASKPTGLSESRWAKNIKYF

v_call: TRBV20-1
cdr3_length: 14
d_call: TRBD1
j_call: TRBJ2-5
cdr3_aa: CSASPGQGSGSQYF

v_call: TRBV2
cdr3_length: 14
d_call: TRBD2
j_call: TRBJ2-5
cdr3_aa: CASTHLRLAETQYF

v_call: TRBV6-1
cdr3_length: 14
d_call: TRBD1
j_call: TRBJ2-5
cdr3_aa: CASREQGAWETQYF

v_call: TRBV4-1
cdr3_length: 16
d_call: NA
j_call: TRBJ1-5
cdr3_aa: CASSQDGGIGDQPQHF

v_call: TRBV6-1
cdr3_length: 15
d_call: NA
j_call: TRBJ1-1
cdr3_aa: CASSLLGRGGTEAFF

v_call: TRBV11-2
cdr3_length: 16
d_call: TRBD1
j_call: TRBJ1-6
cdr3_aa: CASSSDRDRVGSPLHF